One sample yielded the 25 T cell receptor beta chains listed below, sequenced in a study of T cells after yellow fever vaccination. TCRdb analysed the 5' RACE reads with MiXCR anew, one entry per CDR3 protein. The sample holds about 350,000 distinct CDR3 sequences, over 3.5% seen once. The starting material was PBMCs, obtained 5 days after the yellow fever booster vaccination. The receptor source for this set is a man aged 18 to 30 who received the YFV17D yellow fever vaccine.

The rearrangement uses TRBV9 and TRBJ2-3; 7 positions match TRBD2. Germline CDR1 reads SGDLS; CDR2 reads YYNGEE. With V trimmed by 3 bases and J by 6 bases, 4 bases remained unmatched. The CDR3 runs 13 residues. Here the CDR3 reads CASSAGGSDTQYF. The CDR3 nucleotides read TGTGCCAGCAGCGCCGGGGGGTCCGATACGCAGTATTTT.

This clonotype was seen repeatedly, ten times or more. The chain has TRBV20-1 and TRBJ2-3, with D uncertain. The germline V gene has CDR1 DFQATT and CDR2 SNEGSKA (reference sequence). V dropped 0 bases and J dropped 2 bases, with 12 bases sitting between them. The CDR3 consists of 15 residues. In nucleotides, the CDR3 is TGCAGTGCTAGAGATGGGGTAGCTTCCACAGATACGCAGTATTTT. Translated, it gives CSARDGVASTDTQYF.

For the CDR3, the DNA is TGTGCCAGCAGCCAAGAGCCGGGTACTCTCGAGACCCAGTACTTC. The encoded protein is CASSQEPGTLETQYF. The rearrangement uses TRBV3-1 and TRBJ2-5; D is unresolved. Germline V gene lookup returns CDR1 LGHDT and CDR2 YNNKEL (reference sequence). Trimming took 0 bases from V and 5 from J, leaving 13 bases between them. This CDR3 has 15 residues.

Only a few counts were recorded for this clonotype. V gene TRBV30 combines with J gene TRBJ2-5, with 10 bases matching TRBD1. The germline V gene has CDR1 GTSNPN and CDR2 SVGIG (reference sequence). With V trimmed by 4 bases and J by 5 bases, 10 bases remained unmatched. The CDR3 has 15 amino acids. This chain's CDR3 is CAWNPRDRGGETQYF. CDR3 bases: TGTGCCTGGAACCCCCGGGACAGGGGCGGGGAGACCCAGTACTTC.

V gene TRBV10-3 combines with J gene TRBJ2-3; the match to TRBD2 covers 7 bases. The V and J ends lost 3 bases and 0 bases, in that order; junction bases with no gene match: 15. CDR3 length: 19 amino acids. Germline V gene sequence: CDR1 ENHRY, CDR2 SYGVKD. The CDR3 DNA reads TGTGCCATCAGTGATCAGTCGGGGGGTTCGGTTACTAGCACAGATACGCAGTATTTT. Amino acids: CAISDQSGGSVTSTDTQYF.

The chain is built from TRBV5-1 and TRBJ1-3, with unresolved D. The CDR3 runs to 17 residues. Germline V gives CDR1 SGHRS, CDR2 YFSETQ. V gave up 0 bases and J gave up 3 bases, with 16 bases separating them. DNA of the CDR3: TGCGCCAGCAGCTTGGTCCCGACGCAGTCGGGTGGAAACACCATATATTTT. It specifies CASSLVPTQSGGNTIYF.

The genes are TRBV5-4 and TRBJ2-5; perhaps TRBD1 as D (6 bases). The germline gives CDR1 SGHNT, CDR2 YYREEE (reference sequence). V lost 4 bases and J 2 bases, leaving 15 bases between the germline ends. The CDR3 consists of 15 residues. The CDR3 region has the DNA TGTGCCAGCAGCCCGAGGGGGAGTGGGCAAGAGACCCAGTACTTC. Protein sequence: CASSPRGSGQETQYF. Using reference TRBV5-4 and TRBJ2-5 for the parts outside the CDR3, the full variable domain is ETGVTQSPTHLIKTRGQQVTLRCSSQSGHNTVSWYQQALGQGPQFIFQYYREEENGRGNFPPRFSGLQFPNYSSELNVNALELDDSALYLCASSPRGSGQETQYFGPGTRLLVL.

This clonotype was found a few times. J is TRBJ2-1 and V is TRBV5-1; D may correspond to TRBD1 or TRBD2 (5 bases each). The germline CDR1 and CDR2 sequences are SGHRS and YFSETQ. The V end lost 5 bases, the J end lost 0 bases, and 12 bases lay between the germline ends. This CDR3 spans 15 amino acids. The chain's CDR3 is CASSGGAPSYNEQFF. In nucleotides, the CDR3 is TGCGCCAGCAGTGGGGGAGCGCCCTCCTACAATGAGCAGTTCTTC.

This clonotype was counted a few times. The chain recombines TRBV12-3 or TRBV12-4 with TRBJ1-5; no clear D gene. This CDR3 has 14 residues. V lost 4 bases to trimming and J lost 4 bases, with 11 bases between them. In nucleotides, the CDR3 is TGTGCCAGCAGTTCGGAAGGGAGTAATCAGCCCCAGCATTTT. Protein sequence: CASSSEGSNQPQHF.

The CDR3 loop is CASSPRDSPTNEKLFF. The DNA for the CDR3 is TGTGCCAGCAGCCCCCGGGACAGTCCAACTAATGAAAAACTGTTTTTT. This chain links TRBV11-1 with TRBJ1-4, with TRBD1 identical over 7 bases. Trimming at V came to 5 bases and at J to 0 bases, leaving 6 bases not matched to a gene. The CDR3 consists of 16 residues. Germline V lookup: CDR1 SGHAT, CDR2 FQDESV (reference sequence).

The chain couples TRBV5-4 to TRBJ2-2; 10 nucleotides agree with TRBD1. The CDR3 runs 15 residues. V trimming: 4 bases; J trimming: 7 bases; junction bases outside the gene matches: 7. Germline V gene lookup returns CDR1 SGHNT and CDR2 YYREEE (reference sequence). The CDR3, as DNA: TGTGCCAGCAGCCCGAAGGGACAGGGGATCGGGGAGCTGTTTTTT. Encoded protein: CASSPKGQGIGELFF.

This clonotype was seen at least ten times. The rearrangement links TRBV5-1 to TRBJ1-1; perhaps TRBD1 as D (5 bases). CDR3 size: 15 residues. The V end was cut by 3 bases, the J end by 5 bases, with 17 bases between. Germline V gene data show CDR1 as SGHRS and CDR2 as YFSETQ. The CDR3 sequence: CASSSLNPGKTEAFF. For the CDR3, the DNA is TGCGCCAGCAGCTCCCTTAACCCAGGGAAAACTGAAGCTTTCTTT.

A few counts support this clonotype. The chain links TRBV30 to TRBJ1-1; 8 bases fit TRBD1. The germline gives CDR1 GTSNPN, CDR2 SVGIG (reference sequence). V was pared by 4 bases and J by 5 bases, with 15 bases of the junction left unmatched. The CDR3 is 16 amino acids. The CDR3 region is CAWNVEWQGARTEAFF. The CDR3 nucleotides read TGTGCCTGGAATGTAGAGTGGCAGGGGGCTAGGACTGAAGCTTTCTTT.

This chain connects TRBV7-2 to TRBJ2-3; 7 bases fit TRBD2. Germline trimming cut 4 bases from V and 4 bases from J; bases unmatched to any gene: 11. CDR1 SGHTA and CDR2 FQGNSA come from the germline V gene. The CDR3 is 16 amino acids. The DNA for the CDR3 is TGTGCCAGCAGCTCCAGCCCCGGGACTAACGCAGATACGCAGTATTTT. This sequence encodes CASSSSPGTNADTQYF.

This clonotype was seen only a few times. The chain employs TRBV7-2 and TRBJ2-1, with TRBD2 as a possible D gene (5 bases). Germline V gene lookup returns CDR1 SGHTA and CDR2 FQGNSA. The V end was cut by 3 bases, the J end by 8 bases, with 14 bases between. This CDR3 is built from 14 residues. CDR3 amino acids: CASSFTPGGYEQFF. CDR3 DNA sequence: TGTGCCAGCAGCTTTACTCCCGGAGGTTATGAGCAGTTCTTC.

This clonotype was counted many times. The chain has TRBV5-1 and TRBJ1-1; 9 bases agree with TRBD1. V lost 2 bases to trimming and J lost 4 bases; unmatched junction nucleotides: 6. CDR3 size: 15 residues. Germline CDR1 and CDR2: SGHRS and YFSETQ. The CDR3: CASSFTGGGGTEAFF. CDR3 DNA sequence: TGCGCCAGCAGCTTTACAGGGGGCGGCGGCACTGAAGCTTTCTTT.

This clonotype has more than one count but fewer than ten. The chain couples TRBV15 to TRBJ2-5, with 8 bases matching TRBD1. With V trimmed by 1 base and J by 7 bases, 8 bases remained unmatched. This CDR3 is 15 amino acids long. Per germline, CDR1 LNHNV and CDR2 YYDKDF (reference sequence). This CDR3 reads CATSRVGQGPGTQYF. CDR3 sequence (DNA): TGTGCCACCAGCAGAGTTGGACAGGGTCCGGGGACCCAGTACTTC.

This clonotype was observed a few times. The chain recombines TRBV10-3 with TRBJ2-7; D not certain. Germline CDR1 reads ENHRY; CDR2 reads SYGVKD. CDR3 length equals 14 residues. Trimming took off 0 bases at V and 0 bases at J, with 6 bases between the two ends. In DNA form, the CDR3 reads TGTGCCATCAGTGAGTCAGGGCCCTCCTACGAGCAGTACTTC. This gives the protein CAISESGPSYEQYF.

V usage is TRBV20-1 and J usage is TRBJ2-5; the D gene is possibly TRBD2 (5 bases). This CDR3 is 14 amino acids long. V lost 2 bases and J 1 base, leaving 11 bases between the germline ends. CDR1 and CDR2 from the germline V gene are DFQATT and SNEGSKA (reference sequence). The CDR3: CSARFLARQETQYF. CDR3 nucleotide sequence: TGCAGTGCTAGATTCCTAGCCCGCCAAGAGACCCAGTACTTC.

In this sample, this clonotype turned up a few times. The chain has TRBV9 and TRBJ2-3; D is unclear. Germline V gene data show CDR1 as SGDLS and CDR2 as YYNGEE. V lost 4 bases to trimming and J lost 4 bases, with 16 bases between them. There are 15 residues in the CDR3. The CDR3 here is CASSYGPTEADTQYF. CDR3 coding DNA: TGTGCCAGCAGCTACGGCCCCACAGAGGCAGATACGCAGTATTTT. Combining the CDR3 with reference TRBV9 and TRBJ2-3 gives the whole variable domain DSGVTQTPKHLITATGQRVTLRCSPRSGDLSVYWYQQSLDQGLQFLIQYYNGEERAKGNILERFSAQQFPDLHSELNLSSLELGDSALYFCASSYGPTEADTQYFGPGTRLTVL.

The rearrangement links TRBV6-4 to TRBJ2-2; D could derive from TRBD1 or TRBD2 (6 bases each). Germline assignment: CDR1 MRHNA and CDR2 SNTAGT. Deletions cut 0 bases from V and 4 bases from J, with 12 bases between. The CDR3 totals 16 residues. The CDR3 loop is CASSDSRGVSTGELFF. The DNA of the CDR3 is TGTGCCAGCAGTGACTCGAGGGGGGTCTCCACCGGGGAGCTGTTTTTT.

There are a few counts of this clonotype. J is TRBJ2-7 and V is TRBV12-3 or TRBV12-4; D uncertain. This CDR3 contains 14 residues. V shed 4 bases and J shed 4 bases, with 14 bases lying between them. This CDR3 reads CASSSPPTPYEQYF. In DNA, the CDR3 is TGTGCCAGCAGTTCTCCCCCGACACCTTACGAGCAGTACTTC.

V is TRBV18 and J is TRBJ2-7; 7 nucleotides agree with TRBD1. V shed 5 bases and J 4 bases; nucleotides not matched to a gene: 11. This CDR3 region has 15 residues. Germline V CDR1 and CDR2: KGHSH, LQKENI. The CDR3 coding sequence is TGTGCCAGCTCATTCGGACAGGCCGATACTTACGAGCAGTACTTC. The encoded protein is CASSFGQADTYEQYF.

This clonotype came up a few times. The CDR3 DNA reads TGTGCCAGCAGTTACCGTAACCCGAACACTGAAGCTTTCTTT. This encodes CASSYRNPNTEAFF. The genes are TRBV6-6 and TRBJ1-1, with no clear D. CDR1 is MNHNY, CDR2 SVGAGI, per germline (reference sequence). Deletions cut 2 bases from V and 1 base from J, with 8 bases between. This CDR3 has 14 residues.

Worth noting for this clonotype: With a much larger clone just one base away, this may be a read error. The CDR3 coding sequence is TGTGCCAGCAGCCACGGGCCGACAGGGGTATTT. Encoded protein: CASSHGPTGVF. The V and J genes are TRBV13 and TRBJ1-1; 8 bases fit TRBD1. The germline CDR1 and CDR2 sequences are PRHDT and FYEKMQ (reference sequence). This CDR3 contains 11 residues. Full variable domain (missing parts from reference TRBV13 and TRBJ1-1): AAGVIQSPRHLIKEKRETATLKCYPIPRHDTVYWYQQGPGQDPQFLISFYEKMQSDKGSIPDRFSAQQFSDYHSELNMSSLELGDSALYFCASSHGPTGVFGQGTRLTVV.